The present T cell receptor beta chain was sequenced within a study of OX40 agonist ivuxolimab in advanced cancers. At the level of the study: The study reported partial responses in three patients: one hepatocellular carcinoma, two cutaneous melanoma. The study, taken as a whole, reports: Among the nonresponders, some also had low normalized T-cell clonal expansion. Average numbers of expanded clones were greater in CD8+ T cells than in CD4+.

Comments on this clone: Its antigen is as yet unknown. The junction departs from the called germline gene at one end, perhaps through a read error.

Germline loops: CDR1 DFQATT, CDR2 SNEGSKA (reference sequence). The CDR3 is 11 residues long. The data were produced by immunoSEQ multiplex PCR, yet TCRdb's version contains in-frame clones alone and is incomplete. Of about 59,000 clones listed, 70% to 90% were seen once; the top ten hold over 5%. The TCR sequence derives from an adult with an advanced solid tumor such as melanoma, head and neck, liver or kidney cancer. This specimen consisted of CD4+ or CD8+ T cells sorted from blood, obtained in a trial of the OX40 agonist ivuxolimab. V is TRBV20-1 and J is TRBJ1-2; D is ambiguous. CDR3 region: CSSRASYGYTF. The CDR3 DNA sequence: TGCAGTTCTAGGGCCTCTTATGGCTACACCTTC.